This T cell receptor beta chain stems from a study of T cell responses to AZD1222 COVID-19 vaccine. Study context: Combined were second doses at about 4 or about 12 weeks. Findings and limits, study-wide: Spike regions recognized by vaccine-associated CD4 TCRs spanned the protein, led by 160-218 and 743-854. Unmutated variant regions are reportedly targeted by nearly half of spike-specific TCRs.

On this clone: The antigen is unknown.

Sequencing used immunoSEQ multiplex PCR; TCRdb keeps in-frame clones, though not all of them. Of 130,000 or so clones in the sample, roughly 93% were seen once. The sequence came from an adult in good health. The sequencing used peripheral blood, collected on day 0 of AZD1222 vaccination.

CDR3 loop: CASSLKGTSNQPQHF. The DNA for the CDR3 is TGTGCCAGCAGCTTAAAGGGGACTTCCAATCAGCCCCAGCATTTT. The chain employs TRBV7-3 and TRBJ1-5; possible D gene TRBD1, 5 bases. Germline-derived CDR1 and CDR2 are SGHTA and FQGTGA. This CDR3 is built from 15 residues. V shed 1 base and J shed 3 bases, with 10 bases lying between them.